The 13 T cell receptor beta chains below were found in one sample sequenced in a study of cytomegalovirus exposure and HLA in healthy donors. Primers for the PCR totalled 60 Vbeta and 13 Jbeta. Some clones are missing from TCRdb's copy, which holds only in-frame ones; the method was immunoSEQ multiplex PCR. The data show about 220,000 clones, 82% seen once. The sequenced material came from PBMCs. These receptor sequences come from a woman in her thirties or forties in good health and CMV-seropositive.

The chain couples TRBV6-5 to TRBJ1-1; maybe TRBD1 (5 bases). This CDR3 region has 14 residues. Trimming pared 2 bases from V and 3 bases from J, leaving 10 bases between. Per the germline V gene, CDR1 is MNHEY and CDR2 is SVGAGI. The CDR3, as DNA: TGTGCCAGCAGTTACGCCAGGGCGGACACTGAAGCTTTCTTT. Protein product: CASSYARADTEAFF.

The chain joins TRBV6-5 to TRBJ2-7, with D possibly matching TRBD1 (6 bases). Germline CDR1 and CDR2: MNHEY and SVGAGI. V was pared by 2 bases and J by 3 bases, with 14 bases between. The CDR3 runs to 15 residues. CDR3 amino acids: CASSYDQGILYEQYF. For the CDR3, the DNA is TGTGCCAGCAGTTACGATCAGGGGATCCTCTACGAGCAGTACTTC.

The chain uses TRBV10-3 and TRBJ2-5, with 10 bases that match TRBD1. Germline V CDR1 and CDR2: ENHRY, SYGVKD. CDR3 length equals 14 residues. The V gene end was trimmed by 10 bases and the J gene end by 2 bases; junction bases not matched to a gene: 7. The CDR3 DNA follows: TGTGCCACTAAGCCGGACAGGGGGCAAGAGACCCAGTACTTC. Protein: CATKPDRGQETQYF.

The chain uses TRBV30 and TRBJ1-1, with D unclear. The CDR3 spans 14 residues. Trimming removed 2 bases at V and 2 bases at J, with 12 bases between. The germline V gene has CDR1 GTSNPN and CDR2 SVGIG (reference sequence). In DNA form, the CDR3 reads TGTGCCTGGAGTCCCCCGGGGTACAACACTGAAGCTTTCTTT. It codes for CAWSPPGYNTEAFF.

Here the CDR3 DNA reads TGCAGCGTTTCAACAACAGGTGTGGATGGCTACACCTTC. This sequence encodes CSVSTTGVDGYTF. The V gene is TRBV29-1, the J gene TRBJ1-2; D is possibly TRBD1 (5 bases). V was pared by 5 bases and J by 6 bases, with 16 bases between. The CDR3 runs 13 residues. CDR1 is SQVTM and CDR2 is ANQGSEA in the germline V gene. Full variable domain (outside the CDR3, taken from reference TRBV29-1 and TRBJ1-2): SAVISQKPSRDICQRGTSLTIQCQVDSQVTMMFWYRQQPGQSLTLIATANQGSEATYESGFVIDKFPISRPNLTFSTLTVSNMSPEDSSIYLCSVSTTGVDGYTFGSGTRLTVV.

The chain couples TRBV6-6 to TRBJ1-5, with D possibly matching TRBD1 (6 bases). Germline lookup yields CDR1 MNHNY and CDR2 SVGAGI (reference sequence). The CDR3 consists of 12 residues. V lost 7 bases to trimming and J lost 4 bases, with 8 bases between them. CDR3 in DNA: TGTGCCAGCAACAGGGCGAATCAGCCCCAGCATTTT. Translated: CASNRANQPQHF.

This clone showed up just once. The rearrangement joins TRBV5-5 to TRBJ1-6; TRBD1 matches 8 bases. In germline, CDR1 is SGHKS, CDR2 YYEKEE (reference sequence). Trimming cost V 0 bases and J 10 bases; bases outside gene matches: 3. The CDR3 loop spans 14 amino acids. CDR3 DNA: TGTGCCAGCAGCTTGGAAGACAGGGGCTCACCCCTCCACTTT. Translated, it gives CASSLEDRGSPLHF.

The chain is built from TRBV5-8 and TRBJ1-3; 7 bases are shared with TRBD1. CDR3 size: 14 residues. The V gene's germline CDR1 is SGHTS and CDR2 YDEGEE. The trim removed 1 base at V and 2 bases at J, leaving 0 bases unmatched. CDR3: CASSLTGAGNTIYF. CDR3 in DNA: TGTGCCAGCAGCTTGACAGGGGCTGGAAACACCATATATTTT.

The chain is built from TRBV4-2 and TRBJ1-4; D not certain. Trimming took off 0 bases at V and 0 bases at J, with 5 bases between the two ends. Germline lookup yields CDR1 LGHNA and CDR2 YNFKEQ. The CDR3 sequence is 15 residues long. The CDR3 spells CASSQEQTTNEKLFF. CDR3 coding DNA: TGTGCCAGCAGCCAAGAACAGACAACTAATGAAAAACTGTTTTTT.

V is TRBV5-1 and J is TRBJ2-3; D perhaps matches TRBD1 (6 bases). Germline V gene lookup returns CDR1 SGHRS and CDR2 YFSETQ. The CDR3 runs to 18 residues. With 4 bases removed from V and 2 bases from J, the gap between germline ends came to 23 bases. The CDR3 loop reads CASSVRVVGDTTTDTQYF. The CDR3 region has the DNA TGCGCCAGCAGCGTGAGGGTTGTGGGGGACACCACCACAGATACGCAGTATTTT.

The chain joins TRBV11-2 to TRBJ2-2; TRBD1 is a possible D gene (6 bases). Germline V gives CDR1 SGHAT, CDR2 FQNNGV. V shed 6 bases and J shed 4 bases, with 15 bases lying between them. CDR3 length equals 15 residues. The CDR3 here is CASSTGTWSTGELFF. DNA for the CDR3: TGTGCCAGCAGTACCGGGACATGGAGCACCGGGGAGCTGTTTTTT.

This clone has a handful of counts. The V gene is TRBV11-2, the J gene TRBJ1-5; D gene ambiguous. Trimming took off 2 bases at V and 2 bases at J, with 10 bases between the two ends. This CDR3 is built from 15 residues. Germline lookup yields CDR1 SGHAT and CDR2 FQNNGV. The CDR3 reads CASSLQSGGNQPQHF. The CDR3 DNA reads TGTGCCAGCAGCTTACAGTCCGGGGGCAATCAGCCCCAGCATTTT.

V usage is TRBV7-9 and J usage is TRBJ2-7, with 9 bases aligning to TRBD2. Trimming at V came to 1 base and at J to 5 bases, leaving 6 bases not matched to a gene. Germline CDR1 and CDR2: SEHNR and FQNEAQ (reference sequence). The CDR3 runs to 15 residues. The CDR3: CASSLVLAGINEQYF. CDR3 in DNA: TGTGCCAGCAGCTTAGTCCTAGCGGGAATCAACGAGCAGTACTTC. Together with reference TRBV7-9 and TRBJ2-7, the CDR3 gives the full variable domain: DTGVSQNPRHKITKRGQNVTFRCDPISEHNRLYWYRQTLGQGPEFLTYFQNEAQLEKSRLLSDRFSAERPKGSFSTLEIQRTEQGDSAMYLCASSLVLAGINEQYFGPGTRLTVT.